This record concerns one TCR beta chain sequence. This sample stems from a study of blood T cells in healthy people across ages. The wider study: Template-switching capture recovered about one barcoded beta molecule per two T cells.

A second about 6 to 11 cycle PCR used barcoded and J-beta primers. Every cDNA molecule bore a tag from a template-switch adaptor containing 12 random nucleotides. TCRdb processed the 5' RACE reads anew with MiXCR; each CDR3 protein has one entry. The table has around 780,000 distinct CDR3 sequences, 20% to 30% seen once. The study recruited healthy Caucasian donors from Russia who were aged about 6 to 95. CDR3 length equals 15 residues. V was pared by 5 bases and J by 0 bases, with 15 bases between. Germline values: CDR1 DFQATT, CDR2 SNEGSKA (reference sequence). These data also featured in a second study, about T cells of mothers and their children.

Source material: blood. This receptor was obtained from a boy under 18 in good health. The chain is built from TRBV20-1 and TRBJ2-3; perhaps TRBD2 as D (6 bases). The CDR3 nucleotides are TGCAGTGCTCCCGCGGGGTGGCTGAGCACAGATACGCAGTATTTT. Its protein product is CSAPAGWLSTDTQYF.